One TCR beta chain is described in this entry. The data were obtained in a study of blood T cell repertoires in COVID-19. The overall study: Spain, Italy and the United States supplied samples that represented acute and convalescent COVID-19. Sources were T cells, B-cell-depleted T cells, or PBMCs; the material itself was cDNA or gDNA.

The germline gives CDR1 MGHRA, CDR2 YSYEKL. V was trimmed by 0 bases and J by 3 bases, leaving 7 bases between them. The CDR3 loop spans 14 amino acids. The authors' processing: Amplification of reference gene primers was used by the study to estimate nucleated cell counts. Data came from immunoSEQ multiplex PCR; TCRdb stores just in-frame clones and leaves some out. Clonal size and the V and J genes are those of that table, whereas D and trimming came from the DNA. The sample lists approximately 100,000 clones, approximately 85% occurring once. The clonotype was recovered from a human donor in a cohort sampled during active COVID-19. The chain employs TRBV4-1 and TRBJ2-3; D might be TRBD2 (6 bases). Sequenced material: peripheral blood. In DNA form, the CDR3 reads TGCGCCAGCAGCCAAGACAGCGGGACAGATACGCAGTATTTT. It specifies CASSQDSGTDTQYF.